Here is one TCR beta chain with its context. This sample is part of a study of OX40 agonist ivuxolimab in advanced cancers. The assay was immunoSEQ multiplex PCR, and TCRdb's table has in-frame clones only and misses some. Among about 85,000 clones listed, about 86% were seen once. CDR1 is MGHRA, CDR2 YSYEKL, per germline. This CDR3 spans 15 amino acids. V was pared by 0 bases and J by 1 base, with 7 bases between. The material sequenced was CD4+ or CD8+ T cells sorted from blood, taken in a trial of the OX40 agonist ivuxolimab. The TCR comes from an adult with an advanced solid tumor such as melanoma, head and neck, liver or kidney cancer. The rearrangement links TRBV4-1 to TRBJ1-3; D ambiguous. The CDR3 loop is CASSQDPGSGNTIYF. Here the CDR3 DNA reads TGCGCCAGCAGCCAAGATCCGGGGTCTGGAAACACCATATATTTT.